These 18 T cell receptor beta chains were all obtained from the same sample, sequenced in a study of T cells after yellow fever vaccination. TCRdb itself ran the 5' RACE reads through MiXCR, one entry per CDR3 protein. Of some 27,000 distinct CDR3 sequences in the sample, roughly 5.9% were seen once. This sample comprised PBMCs, either bulk or a sorted T-cell subset (CD4+, CD8+, memory, or dextramer-sorted; not recorded which), obtained on the day of the yellow fever booster vaccination. These receptors were collected from a man between 25 and 39 years old who received the YFV17D yellow fever vaccine.

This clonotype has only a few counts. The gene calls are TRBV7-2 and TRBJ2-7; D is uncertain. CDR1 is SGHTA, CDR2 FQGNSA, per germline. Trimming pared 5 bases from V and 4 bases from J, leaving 6 bases between. The CDR3 is 11 amino acids. The CDR3 loop reads CASSQAYEQYF. DNA of the CDR3: TGTGCCAGCAGCCAAGCGTACGAGCAGTACTTC.

This clonotype was detected ten times or more. The V call is TRBV7-2, the J call TRBJ1-1; 7 positions agree with TRBD1. With 1 base clipped from V and 10 bases from J, the junction kept 12 bases outside the gene matches. This CDR3 has 15 residues. Germline V gives CDR1 SGHTA, CDR2 FQGNSA. The CDR3 loop is CASSLDPGGPEGAFF. The DNA for the CDR3 is TGTGCCAGCAGCTTAGATCCAGGGGGGCCCGAAGGAGCTTTCTTT.

This clonotype has only a few counts. The rearrangement links TRBV28 to TRBJ1-1; D uncertain. The CDR3 spans 17 residues. V was shortened by 6 bases and J by 2 bases, with 22 bases between the two germline ends. Germline assignment: CDR1 MDHEN and CDR2 SYDVKM. The CDR3 spells CASSTLPGVNKNTEAFF. DNA for the CDR3: TGTGCCAGCAGCACGCTCCCCGGGGTGAACAAAAACACTGAAGCTTTCTTT.

This chain links TRBV4-1 with TRBJ2-7; 11 nucleotides agree with TRBD1. V shed 3 bases and J 4 bases; nucleotides not matched to a gene: 5. CDR1 and CDR2 from the germline V gene are MGHRA and YSYEKL. CDR3 length: 15 amino acids. In nucleotides, the CDR3 is TGCGCCAGCAGCCAGGGGACAGGGGGAACTTACGAGCAGTACTTC. Translating it yields CASSQGTGGTYEQYF.

This clonotype was observed a handful of times. V and J are TRBV5-4 and TRBJ2-7; tentative D call: TRBD2 (5 bases). This CDR3 region has 14 residues. With 6 bases removed from V and 2 bases from J, the gap between germline ends came to 15 bases. In germline, CDR1 is SGHNT, CDR2 YYREEE (reference sequence). The CDR3: CASTDGSGAYEQYF. The CDR3 coding sequence is TGTGCCAGCACGGATGGGAGCGGTGCCTACGAGCAGTACTTC.

The table lists this clonotype with many counts. The rearrangement links TRBV15 to TRBJ1-6; D gene uncertain. The germline CDR1 and CDR2 sequences are LNHNV and YYDKDF (reference sequence). There are 12 residues in the CDR3. Trimming took off 5 bases at V and 8 bases at J, with 7 bases between the two ends. CDR3 region: CATSRADSPLHF. The CDR3 nucleotides read TGTGCCACCAGCCGAGCAGATTCACCCCTCCACTTT. The full variable domain, in which reference TRBV15 and TRBJ1-6 provide the parts outside the CDR3, is DAMVIQNPRYQVTQFGKPVTLSCSQTLNHNVMYWYQQKSSQAPKLLFHYYDKDFNNEADTPDNFQSRRPNTSFCFLDIRSPGLGDTAMYLCATSRADSPLHFGNGTRLTVT.

The rearrangement joins TRBV11-2 to TRBJ2-3; tentative D call: TRBD1 (6 bases). Germline V gene sequence: CDR1 SGHAT, CDR2 FQNNGV. CDR3 length equals 13 residues. Trimming shortened V by 0 bases and J by 8 bases, and 9 bases separated the two germline ends. This CDR3 reads CASSLEGAGTQYF. In DNA form, the CDR3 reads TGTGCCAGCAGCTTAGAGGGGGCTGGTACGCAGTATTTT.

This clonotype showed up many times. The chain joins TRBV18 to TRBJ2-5, with D perhaps TRBD1 (6 bases). CDR3 length equals 13 residues. Germline CDR1 is KGHSH and CDR2 is LQKENI. Trimming removed 2 bases from V and 5 bases from J, with 9 bases in between. The CDR3 spells CASSPYRDETQYF. CDR3 bases: TGTGCCAGCTCACCATACAGGGACGAGACCCAGTACTTC.

There are a few counts of this clonotype. The chain recombines TRBV6-2 or TRBV6-3 with TRBJ1-5; no firm D call. This CDR3 spans 15 amino acids. Germline lookup yields CDR1 MNHEY and CDR2 SVGEGT. Trimming removed 2 bases at V and 0 bases at J, with 8 bases between. The CDR3 DNA reads TGTGCCAGCAGTTACGCGGGAAGTAGCAATCAGCCCCAGCATTTT. It translates to CASSYAGSSNQPQHF.

There are a few counts of this clonotype. The rearrangement links TRBV21-1 to TRBJ2-4. TRBV21-1 is termed a pseudogene. The CDR3 length is 16 residues. The CDR3 nucleotides are TGTGCCAGCAGCGGGTCTGTTGTCCTAGCCAAAAACATTCAGTACTTC. Amino acids: CASSGSVVLAKNIQYF.

The CDR3 DNA follows: TGTGCCAGCAGCTTCTCGGGCACTAGCGGGAGCTCCGGGGAGCTGTTTTTT. This sequence encodes CASSFSGTSGSSGELFF. The chain combines TRBV4-2 with TRBJ2-2, with TRBD2 matching 11 bases. Germline values: CDR1 LGHNA, CDR2 YNFKEQ. V shed 5 bases and J 6 bases; nucleotides not matched to a gene: 11. The CDR3 spans 17 residues.

This clonotype came up a few times. The rearrangement joins TRBV29-1 to TRBJ1-5; a weak D match, TRBD1 (6 bases). Germline CDR1 is SQVTM and CDR2 is ANQGSEA. V lost 4 bases and J lost 5, with 12 bases in between. CDR3 size: 13 residues. The CDR3 loop is CSVGGTWDQPQHF. In nucleotides, the CDR3 is TGCAGCGTTGGGGGGACATGGGATCAGCCCCAGCATTTT. Drawing the rest from reference TRBV29-1 and TRBJ1-5, the complete variable domain is SAVISQKPSRDICQRGTSLTIQCQVDSQVTMMFWYRQQPGQSLTLIATANQGSEATYESGFVIDKFPISRPNLTFSTLTVSNMSPEDSSIYLCSVGGTWDQPQHFGDGTRLSIL.

This clonotype was found many times. V gene TRBV7-9 combines with J gene TRBJ1-4; D is undetermined. Germline V CDR1 and CDR2: SEHNR, FQNEAQ (reference sequence). The CDR3 length is 14 residues. Trimming left V 9 bases short and J 6 bases short, with 17 bases between. CDR3 DNA sequence: TGTGCCAGTGCCAAGCGGAGGGAGGATGAAAAACTGTTTTTT. Its protein product is CASAKRREDEKLFF.

The table lists this clonotype with many counts. The chain recombines TRBV10-3 with TRBJ2-1; a weak D match, TRBD2 (5 bases). The CDR3 sequence is 13 residues long. Germline-derived CDR1 and CDR2 are ENHRY and SYGVKD. Trimming shortened V by 4 bases and J by 11 bases, and 15 bases separated the two germline ends. DNA of the CDR3: TGTGCCATCAGTGGAGCGGAAGGGCCTAAGCAGTTCTTC. Translating it yields CAISGAEGPKQFF.

There are a few counts of this clonotype. V is TRBV5-1 and J is TRBJ2-1; D uncertain. CDR3 size: 13 residues. Germline-derived CDR1 and CDR2 are SGHRS and YFSETQ. The V and J ends lost 0 bases and 3 bases respectively, with 4 bases between them. The CDR3 DNA reads TGCGCCAGCAGCTTGGACGGCTACAATGAGCAGTTCTTC. Translation gives CASSLDGYNEQFF.

For this clonotype: Possible read error: a much larger clone is one base away. This rearrangement joins TRBV4-3 to TRBJ2-7, with 7 bases lining up with TRBD1. This CDR3 comprises 17 residues. Germline V lookup: CDR1 LGHNA, CDR2 YSLEER. J was trimmed by 3 bases and V by 0 bases; bases with no gene match: 11. The CDR3 protein is CASSQDATGTVNYEQYF. The CDR3 DNA reads as TGCGCCAGCAGCCAAGATGCAACAGGGACAGTGAACTACGAGCAGTACTTC.

In this sample, this clonotype turned up many times. The gene calls are TRBV1 and TRBJ2-5. TRBV1 is marked as a pseudogene. The CDR3 length is 11 residues. The CDR3 bases are TGCACCAGCAGCCAAGGGGAGACCCAGTACTTC. Translation: CTSSQGETQYF.

Many counts were recorded for this clonotype. The chain combines TRBV20-1 with TRBJ2-4; D unclear. The germline V gene encodes CDR1 DFQATT and CDR2 SNEGSKA (reference sequence). Trimming cost V 3 bases and J 3 bases, with 12 bases left between them. This CDR3 contains 14 residues. CDR3 protein: CSASLSDHKNIQYF. CDR3 nucleotide sequence: TGCAGTGCTAGTCTTTCGGACCACAAAAACATTCAGTACTTC.